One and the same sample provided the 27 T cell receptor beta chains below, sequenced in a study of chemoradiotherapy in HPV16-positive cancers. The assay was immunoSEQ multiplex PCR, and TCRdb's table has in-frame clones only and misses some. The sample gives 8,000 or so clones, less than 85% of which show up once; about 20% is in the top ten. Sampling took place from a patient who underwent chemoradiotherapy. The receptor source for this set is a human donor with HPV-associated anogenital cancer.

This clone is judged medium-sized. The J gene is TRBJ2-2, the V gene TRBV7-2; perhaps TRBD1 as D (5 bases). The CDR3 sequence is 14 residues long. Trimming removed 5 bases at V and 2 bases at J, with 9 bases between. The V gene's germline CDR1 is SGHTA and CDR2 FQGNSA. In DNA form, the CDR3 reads TGTGCCAGCAGCCAGGACACTAACACCGGGGAGCTGTTTTTT. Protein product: CASSQDTNTGELFF.

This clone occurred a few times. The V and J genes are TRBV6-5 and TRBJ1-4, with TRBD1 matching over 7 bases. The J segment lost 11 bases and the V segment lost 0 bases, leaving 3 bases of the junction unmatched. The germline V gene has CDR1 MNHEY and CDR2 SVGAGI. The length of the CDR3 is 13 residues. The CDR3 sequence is CASSYSSGGKLFF. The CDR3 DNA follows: TGTGCCAGCAGTTACTCATCAGGGGGGAAACTGTTTTTT.

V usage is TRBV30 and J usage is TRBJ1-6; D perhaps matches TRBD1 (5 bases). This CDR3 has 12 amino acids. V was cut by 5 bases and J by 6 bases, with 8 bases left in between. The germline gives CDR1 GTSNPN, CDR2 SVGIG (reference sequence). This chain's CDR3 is CAWRQINSPLHF. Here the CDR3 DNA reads TGTGCCTGGCGACAGATTAATTCACCCCTCCACTTT.

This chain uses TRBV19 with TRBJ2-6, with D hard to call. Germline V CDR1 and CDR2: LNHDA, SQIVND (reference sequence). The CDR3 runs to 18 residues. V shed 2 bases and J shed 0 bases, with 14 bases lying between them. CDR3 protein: CASSISSRLGSGANVLTF. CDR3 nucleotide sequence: TGTGCCAGTAGTATAAGTTCCAGGTTGGGCTCTGGGGCCAACGTCCTGACTTTC. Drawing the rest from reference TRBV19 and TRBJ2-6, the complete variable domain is DGGITQSPKYLFRKEGQNVTLSCEQNLNHDAMYWYRQDPGQGLRLIYYSQIVNDFQKGDIAEGYSVSREKKESFPLTVTSAQKNPTAFYLCASSISSRLGSGANVLTFGAGSRLTVL.

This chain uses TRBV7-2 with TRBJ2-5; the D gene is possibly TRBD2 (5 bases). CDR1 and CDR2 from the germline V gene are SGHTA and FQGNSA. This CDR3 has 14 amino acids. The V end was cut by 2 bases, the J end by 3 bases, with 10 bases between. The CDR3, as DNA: TGTGCCAGCAGCTTATCTGGACTTAAAGAGACCCAGTACTTC. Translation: CASSLSGLKETQYF.

This chain's CDR3 is CASSFPINTEAFF. The CDR3 bases are TGTGCCAGCAGTTTTCCAATTAACACTGAAGCTTTCTTT. The genes are TRBV28 and TRBJ1-1; D unresolved. The CDR3 extends over 13 amino acids. The germline V gene encodes CDR1 MDHEN and CDR2 SYDVKM. Trimming cost V 3 bases and J 2 bases, with 7 bases left between them. Together with reference TRBV28 and TRBJ1-1, the CDR3 gives the full variable domain: DVKVTQSSRYLVKRTGEKVFLECVQDMDHENMFWYRQDPGLGLRLIYFSYDVKMKEKGDIPEGYSVSREKKERFSLILESASTNQTSMYLCASSFPINTEAFFGQGTRLTVV.

CDR3 in DNA: TGTGCCAGCAGCTTAGGTGGGCGGGGCCGCACAGATACGCAGTATTTT. As protein: CASSLGGRGRTDTQYF. J is TRBJ2-3 and V is TRBV7-2, with a weak D call TRBD2 (6 bases). Germline CDR1 is SGHTA and CDR2 is FQGNSA. V dropped 1 base and J dropped 1 base, with 12 bases sitting between them. This CDR3 has 16 residues.

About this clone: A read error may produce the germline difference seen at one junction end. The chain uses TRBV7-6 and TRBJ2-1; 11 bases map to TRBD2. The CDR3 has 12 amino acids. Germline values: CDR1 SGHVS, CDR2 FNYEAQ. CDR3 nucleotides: TGTGCCAGCAGGTTAGCGGGGGGGCCGGAGTTCTTC. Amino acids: CASRLAGGPEFF.

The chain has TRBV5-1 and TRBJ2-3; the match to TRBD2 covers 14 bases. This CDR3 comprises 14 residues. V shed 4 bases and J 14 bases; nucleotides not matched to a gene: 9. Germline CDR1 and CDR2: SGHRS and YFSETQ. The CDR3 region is CASSPGLAGGSLYF. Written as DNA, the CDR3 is TGCGCCAGCAGCCCCGGACTAGCGGGGGGTTCGCTGTATTTT. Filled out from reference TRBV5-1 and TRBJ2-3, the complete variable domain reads KAGVTQTPRYLIKTRGQQVTLSCSPISGHRSVSWYQQTPGQGLQFLFEYFSETQRNKGNFPGRFSGRQFSNSRSEMNVSTLELGDSALYLCASSPGLAGGSLYFGPGTRLTVL.

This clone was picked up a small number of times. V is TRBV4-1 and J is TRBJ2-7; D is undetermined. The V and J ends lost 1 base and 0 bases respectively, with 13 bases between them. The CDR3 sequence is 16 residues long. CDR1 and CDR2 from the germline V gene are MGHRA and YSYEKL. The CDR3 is CASSQVGSSSSYEQYF. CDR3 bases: TGCGCCAGCAGCCAAGTTGGTAGCTCATCCTCCTACGAGCAGTACTTC.

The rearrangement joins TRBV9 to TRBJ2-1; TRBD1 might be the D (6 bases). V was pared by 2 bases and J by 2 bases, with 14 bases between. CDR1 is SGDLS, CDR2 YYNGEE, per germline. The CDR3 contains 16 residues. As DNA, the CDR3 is TGTGCCAGCAGCGTGGGATACAGGGCTACCTACAATGAGCAGTTCTTC. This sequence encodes CASSVGYRATYNEQFF.

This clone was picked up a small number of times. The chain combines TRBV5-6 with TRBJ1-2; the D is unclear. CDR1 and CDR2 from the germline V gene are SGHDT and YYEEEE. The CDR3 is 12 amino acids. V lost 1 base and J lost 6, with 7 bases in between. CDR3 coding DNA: TGTGCCAGCAGCTTGCTCTACCATGGCTACACCTTC. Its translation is CASSLLYHGYTF.

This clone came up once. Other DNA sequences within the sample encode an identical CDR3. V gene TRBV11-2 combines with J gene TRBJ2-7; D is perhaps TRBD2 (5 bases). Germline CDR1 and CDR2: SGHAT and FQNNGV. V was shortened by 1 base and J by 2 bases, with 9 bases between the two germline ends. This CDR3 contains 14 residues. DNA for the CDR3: TGTGCCAGCAGCTTAGGACCGGGGACCTACGAGCAGTACTTC. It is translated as CASSLGPGTYEQYF.

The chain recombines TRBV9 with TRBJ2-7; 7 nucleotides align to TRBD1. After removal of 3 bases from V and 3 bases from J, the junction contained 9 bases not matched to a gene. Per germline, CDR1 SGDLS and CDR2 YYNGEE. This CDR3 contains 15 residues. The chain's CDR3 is CASSAGQGVNYEQYF. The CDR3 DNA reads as TGTGCCAGCAGCGCCGGCCAGGGGGTTAACTACGAGCAGTACTTC.

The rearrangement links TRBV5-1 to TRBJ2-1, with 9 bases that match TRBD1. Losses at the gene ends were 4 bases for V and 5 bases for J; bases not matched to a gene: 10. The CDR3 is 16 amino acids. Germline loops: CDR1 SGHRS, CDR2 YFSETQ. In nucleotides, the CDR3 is TGCGCCAGCAGCGCCTGGGGACAGGGTATTAACAATGAGCAGTTCTTC. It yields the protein CASSAWGQGINNEQFF.

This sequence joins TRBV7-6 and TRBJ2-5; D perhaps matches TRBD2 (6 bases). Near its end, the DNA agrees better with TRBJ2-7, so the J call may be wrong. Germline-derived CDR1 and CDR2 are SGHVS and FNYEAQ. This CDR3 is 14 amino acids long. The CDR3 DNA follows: TGTGCCAGCAGCTTAGCGGGGGGTTCCTACGAGCAGTACTTC. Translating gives CASSLAGGSYEQYF.

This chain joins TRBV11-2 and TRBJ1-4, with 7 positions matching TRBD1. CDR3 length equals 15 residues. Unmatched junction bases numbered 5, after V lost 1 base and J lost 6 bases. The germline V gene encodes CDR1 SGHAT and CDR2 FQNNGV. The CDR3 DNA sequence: TGTGCCAGCAGCTTAGGCCGACAGGGAGATGAAAAACTGTTTTTT. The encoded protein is CASSLGRQGDEKLFF.

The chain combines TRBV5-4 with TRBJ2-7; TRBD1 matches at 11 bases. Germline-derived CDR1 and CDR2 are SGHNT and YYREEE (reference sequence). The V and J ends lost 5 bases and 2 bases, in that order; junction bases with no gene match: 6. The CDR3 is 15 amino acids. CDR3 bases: TGTGCCAGCAGGCGGACAGGGGGCTTACCCTACGAGCAGTACTTC. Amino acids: CASRRTGGLPYEQYF.

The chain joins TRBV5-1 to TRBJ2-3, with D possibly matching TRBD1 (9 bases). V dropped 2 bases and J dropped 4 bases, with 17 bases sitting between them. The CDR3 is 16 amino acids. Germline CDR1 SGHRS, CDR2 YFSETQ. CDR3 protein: CASSFGGDRAADTQYF. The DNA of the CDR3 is TGCGCCAGCAGCTTCGGGGGGGACAGGGCGGCAGATACGCAGTATTTT.

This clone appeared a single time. CDR3 sequence: CASSLGSGGMVTYGYTF. The CDR3 nucleotides are TGTGCCAGCAGCTTAGGGAGCGGAGGGATGGTTACCTATGGCTACACCTTC. J is TRBJ1-2 and V is TRBV7-2; no definite D call. CDR1 and CDR2 (germline): SGHTA, FQGNSA. The CDR3 is made up of 17 amino acids. V was clipped by 1 base and J by 4 bases, with 19 bases between them.

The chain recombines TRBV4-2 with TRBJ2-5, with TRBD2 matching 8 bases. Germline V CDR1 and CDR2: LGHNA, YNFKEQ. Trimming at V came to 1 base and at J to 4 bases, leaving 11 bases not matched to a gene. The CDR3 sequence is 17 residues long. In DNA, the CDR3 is TGTGCCAGCAGCCAAGCGTTGGGCGGGGGGCCCACAGAGACCCAGTACTTC. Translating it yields CASSQALGGGPTETQYF.

This CDR3 is CASSPPDRGTDTQYF. DNA for the CDR3: TGTGCCAGCTCACCACCAGACAGGGGCACAGATACGCAGTATTTT. This chain joins TRBV18 and TRBJ2-3; 7 nucleotides agree with TRBD1. The CDR3 contains 15 residues. Germline CDR1 KGHSH, CDR2 LQKENI. V lost 0 bases and J lost 1; bases outside the gene matches: 1.

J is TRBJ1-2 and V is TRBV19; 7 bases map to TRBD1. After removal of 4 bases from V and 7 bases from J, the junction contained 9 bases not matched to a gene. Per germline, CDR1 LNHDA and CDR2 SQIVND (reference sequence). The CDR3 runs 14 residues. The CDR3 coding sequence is TGTGCCAGTAGTAACTACGGACAGGAGATTGGCTACACCTTC. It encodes CASSNYGQEIGYTF.

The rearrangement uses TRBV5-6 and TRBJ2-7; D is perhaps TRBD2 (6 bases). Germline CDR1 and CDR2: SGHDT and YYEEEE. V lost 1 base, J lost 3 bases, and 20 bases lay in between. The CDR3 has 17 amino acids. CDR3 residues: CASSLLVLAPEHYEQYF. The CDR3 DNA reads TGTGCCAGCAGCTTGTTAGTCCTAGCGCCGGAACACTACGAGCAGTACTTC.

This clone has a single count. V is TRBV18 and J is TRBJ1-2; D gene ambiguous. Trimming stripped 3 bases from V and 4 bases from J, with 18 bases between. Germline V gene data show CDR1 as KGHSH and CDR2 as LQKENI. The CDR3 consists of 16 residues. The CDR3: CASSPVALPDTYGYTF. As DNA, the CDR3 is TGTGCCAGCTCACCGGTTGCACTCCCAGATACCTATGGCTACACCTTC.

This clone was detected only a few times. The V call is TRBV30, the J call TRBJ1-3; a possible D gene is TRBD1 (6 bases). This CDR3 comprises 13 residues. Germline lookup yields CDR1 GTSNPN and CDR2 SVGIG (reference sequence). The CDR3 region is CASGAGAGNTIYF. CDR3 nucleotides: TGTGCTTCCGGGGCAGGGGCAGGAAACACCATATATTTT.

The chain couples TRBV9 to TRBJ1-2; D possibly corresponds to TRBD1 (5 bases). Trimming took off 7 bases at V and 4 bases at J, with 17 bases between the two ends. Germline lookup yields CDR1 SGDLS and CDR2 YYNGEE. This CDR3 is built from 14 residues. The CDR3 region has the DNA TGTGCCAGCGGAGGGGCAGGGCGGATCTATGGCTACACCTTC. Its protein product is CASGGAGRIYGYTF.